This T cell receptor beta chain was sequenced during a study of cytotoxic CD8 clonotypes in ibrutinib-treated CLL. This table comes from immunoSEQ multiplex PCR, and its TCRdb copy is limited to in-frame clones, with some not included. The table has 300,000 to 400,000 clones, 67% seen once; the top ten hold about 5.9%. CDR1 and CDR2 from the germline V gene are MNHEY and SVGAGI. Deletions cut 5 bases from V and 10 bases from J, with 15 bases between. CDR3 length equals 13 residues. This clonotype originated in a human donor with chronic lymphocytic leukemia. The material was PBMCs, obtained after 36 months of ibrutinib treatment. This chain joins TRBV6-5 and TRBJ2-1; D not resolved. As DNA, the CDR3 is TGTGCCAGCAGTACGGACGGCTCTAGGGAGCAGTTCTTC. Translation gives CASSTDGSREQFF.